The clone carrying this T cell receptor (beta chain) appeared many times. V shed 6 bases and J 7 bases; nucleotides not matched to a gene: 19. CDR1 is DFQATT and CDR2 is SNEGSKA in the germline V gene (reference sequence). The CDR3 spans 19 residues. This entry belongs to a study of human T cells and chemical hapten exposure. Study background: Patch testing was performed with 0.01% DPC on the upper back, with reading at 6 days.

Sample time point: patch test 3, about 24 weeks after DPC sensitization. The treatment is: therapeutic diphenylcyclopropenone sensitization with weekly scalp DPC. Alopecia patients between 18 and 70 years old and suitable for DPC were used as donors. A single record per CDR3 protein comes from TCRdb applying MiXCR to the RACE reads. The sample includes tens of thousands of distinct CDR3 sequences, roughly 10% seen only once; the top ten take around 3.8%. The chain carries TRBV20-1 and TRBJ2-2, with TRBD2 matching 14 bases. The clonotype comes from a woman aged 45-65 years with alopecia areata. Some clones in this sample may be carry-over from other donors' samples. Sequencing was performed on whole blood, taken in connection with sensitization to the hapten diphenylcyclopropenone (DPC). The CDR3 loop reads CSAPAPSGLAGDGSGELFF. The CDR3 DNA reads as TGCAGTGCCCCGGCGCCTTCGGGACTAGCGGGAGATGGGAGCGGGGAGCTGTTTTTT.